These T cell receptor beta chains were read from a single sample in a study of shared clonotypes between healthy human individuals. Libraries were prepared by immunoSEQ multiplex PCR; TCRdb keeps only in-frame clonotypes and omits some of them. The table has over 300,000 clones, roughly 91% seen once; the top ten hold about a sixth. The sample consisted of memory CD8+ T cells sorted from blood. The receptors here all came from a man aged 18 to 30 in good health. CDR3s include the opening cysteine and the closing phenylalanine or tryptophan. The order of the fields is D gene, V gene, J gene, clone size, CDR3 protein, CDR3 DNA. The D gene is left open where the match is weak. A clone size is listed for some rows: how often the clone was seen (once, few, many), or a class if it is expanded.

d_call: TRBD1
v_call: TRBV5-1
j_call: TRBJ2-7
clone_size: .
cdr3_aa: CASSWGQFYEQYF
cdr3_nt: TGCGCCAGCAGCTGGGGACAGTTTTACGAGCAGTACTTC

d_call: .
v_call: TRBV19
j_call: TRBJ2-7
clone_size: .
cdr3_aa: CASSIMYGYEQYF
cdr3_nt: TGTGCCAGTAGTATAATGTATGGCTACGAGCAGTACTTC

d_call: .
v_call: TRBV5-6
j_call: TRBJ1-2
clone_size: .
cdr3_aa: CASSLLGTDYGYTF
cdr3_nt: TGTGCCAGCAGCTTGTTAGGGACGGACTATGGCTACACCTTC

d_call: .
v_call: TRBV27
j_call: TRBJ2-5
clone_size: .
cdr3_aa: CASSFVVGETQYF
cdr3_nt: TGTGCCAGCAGTTTTGTCGTGGGAGAGACCCAGTACTTC

d_call: .
v_call: TRBV4-1
j_call: TRBJ1-2
clone_size: .
cdr3_aa: CASSQDLGQTITGYTF
cdr3_nt: TGCGCCAGCAGCCAAGATCTCGGGCAGACAATTACTGGCTACACCTTC

d_call: TRBD1
v_call: TRBV19
j_call: TRBJ2-4
clone_size: .
cdr3_aa: CASSATGPNIQYF
cdr3_nt: TGTGCCAGTAGTGCGACAGGGCCAAACATTCAGTACTTC

d_call: TRBD1
v_call: TRBV5-1
j_call: TRBJ2-1
clone_size: .
cdr3_aa: CASSLLPGQFNEQFF
cdr3_nt: TGCGCCAGCAGCTTGCTTCCGGGACAGTTCAATGAGCAGTTCTTC

d_call: TRBD2
v_call: TRBV19
j_call: TRBJ2-7
clone_size: .
cdr3_aa: CASSIAAGASYEQYF
cdr3_nt: TGTGCCAGTAGTATAGCGGCGGGAGCCAGCTACGAGCAGTACTTC

d_call: .
v_call: TRBV28
j_call: TRBJ2-3
clone_size: .
cdr3_aa: CASSFGTFNPTDTQYF
cdr3_nt: TGTGCCAGCAGTTTTGGGACTTTCAACCCCACAGATACGCAGTATTTT

d_call: .
v_call: TRBV14
j_call: TRBJ1-2
clone_size: .
cdr3_aa: CASSQEILEGVNYGYTF
cdr3_nt: TGTGCCAGCAGCCAAGAAATTCTTGAGGGAGTCAACTATGGCTACACCTTC

d_call: TRBD2
v_call: TRBV6-6
j_call: TRBJ2-1
clone_size: .
cdr3_aa: CASSWTSSNEQFF
cdr3_nt: TGTGCCAGCAGCTGGACTAGCTCCAATGAGCAGTTCTTC

d_call: TRBD1
v_call: TRBV7-9
j_call: TRBJ1-2
clone_size: .
cdr3_aa: CASSSLSGGANYGYTF
cdr3_nt: TGTGCCAGCAGTTCACTATCAGGGGGAGCTAACTATGGCTACACCTTC

d_call: .
v_call: TRBV11-2
j_call: TRBJ2-2
clone_size: .
cdr3_aa: CASSSRTASNTGELFF
cdr3_nt: TGTGCCAGCAGCTCCCGGACTGCTAGTAACACCGGGGAGCTGTTTTTT

d_call: .
v_call: TRBV27
j_call: TRBJ2-7
clone_size: once
cdr3_aa: CASSLSGAPVYEQYF
cdr3_nt: TGTGCCAGCAGTTTATCGGGAGCGCCAGTCTACGAGCAGTACTTC

d_call: .
v_call: TRBV5-4
j_call: TRBJ2-1
clone_size: once
cdr3_aa: CASSLDDYNEQFF
cdr3_nt: TGTGCCAGCAGCTTGGACGATTACAATGAGCAGTTCTTC

d_call: .
v_call: TRBV15
j_call: TRBJ2-7
clone_size: .
cdr3_aa: CATSRSRELYYEQYF
cdr3_nt: TGTGCCACCAGCAGAAGCCGGGAATTGTACTACGAGCAGTACTTC

d_call: .
v_call: TRBV5-6
j_call: TRBJ1-5
clone_size: .
cdr3_aa: CASSQDRRYSNQPQHF
cdr3_nt: TGTGCCAGCAGCCAGGACCGTCGTTATAGCAATCAGCCCCAGCATTTT

d_call: .
v_call: TRBV28
j_call: TRBJ1-2
clone_size: .
cdr3_aa: CASSLRTEQNYGYTF
cdr3_nt: TGTGCCAGCAGTTTACGGACCGAACAGAACTATGGCTACACCTTC

d_call: .
v_call: TRBV27
j_call: TRBJ2-7
clone_size: once
cdr3_aa: CASSSRFEQYF
cdr3_nt: TGTGCCAGCAGTTCCCGTTTCGAGCAGTACTTC

d_call: .
v_call: TRBV5-6
j_call: TRBJ2-7
clone_size: .
cdr3_aa: CASSFNSYEQYF
cdr3_nt: TGTGCCAGCAGCTTCAACTCCTACGAGCAGTACTTC

d_call: .
v_call: TRBV6-5
j_call: TRBJ2-1
clone_size: .
cdr3_aa: CASSQGSASNEQFF
cdr3_nt: TGTGCCAGCAGCCAGGGGAGTGCGAGCAATGAGCAGTTCTTC

d_call: .
v_call: TRBV28
j_call: TRBJ2-7
clone_size: .
cdr3_aa: CASSPGGYEQYF
cdr3_nt: TGTGCCAGCAGTCCTGGGGGCTACGAGCAGTACTTC